This T cell receptor (beta chain) stems from a study of T cells in Graves' hyperthyroidism and ophthalmopathy. Study-wide findings and caveats: By a 13 V-J model, ophthalmopathy was set apart from stable hyperthyroidism.

Amplified TCR beta CDR3 regions came from RNA transcripts. HTBI primers drove first-round RT-PCR of the TCR CDR3. TCRdb used MiXCR to reprocess the multiplex PCR reads, holding one entry per CDR3 protein. The repertoire includes around 600,000 distinct CDR3 sequences, 16% of them detected once, and around 3.5% sits in the top ten. Patients with ophthalmopathy all had a Clinical Activity Score of at least 3, a NOSPECS grade of at least 4 and duration under 3 months. Each 10 ml fresh peripheral blood draw supplied the PBMCs. Concerning this clonotype itself: Its antigen remains unknown.

Germline CDR1 and CDR2: PRHDT and FYEKMQ (reference sequence). The CDR3 has 15 residues. The germline V and J ends were trimmed by 2 bases and 3 bases, with 14 bases remaining between them. The V gene is TRBV13, the J gene TRBJ2-7; no firm D call. The source is a woman between 40 and 55 years old with Graves' ophthalmopathy. Specimen: blood. The CDR3 DNA is TGTGCCAGCAGCTTATCGGGCGGATTGTACTACGAGCAGTACTTC. As protein: CASSLSGGLYYEQYF.